The rows below give T cell receptor beta chains drawn from one sample of a study of read filtering for tumor transcriptome and immune sequencing. TCRdb redid the calling of the reads with MiXCR, one entry per CDR3 protein. The sample has over 45,000 distinct CDR3 sequences, less than 20% seen once. Sequenced material: a population of CD138-negative cells sorted from bone marrow. The receptors come from a donor at least 40 years old with multiple myeloma. The CDR3 runs from the conserved cysteine through the conserved F or W. D genes are given only for firm matches. Clone size appears in some rows only: once, few, many, or a class for an expanded clone.

j_call: TRBJ2-1; clone_size: medium-sized; v_call: TRBV3-1; d_call: NA; cdr3_aa: CASSQDLNREQFF; cdr3_nt: TGTGCCAGCAGCCAAGACCTCAATAGAGAGCAGTTCTTC
j_call: TRBJ1-1; clone_size: many; v_call: TRBV29-1; d_call: NA; cdr3_aa: CSVGSAMNTEAFF; cdr3_nt: TGCAGCGTTGGTTCGGCCATGAACACTGAAGCTTTCTTT
j_call: TRBJ2-7; clone_size: many; v_call: TRBV5-1; d_call: NA; cdr3_aa: CASSPGRRAGDEQYF; cdr3_nt: TGCGCCAGCAGCCCGGGACGGAGAGCTGGGGACGAGCAGTACTTC
j_call: TRBJ2-1; clone_size: many; v_call: TRBV4-1; d_call: NA; cdr3_aa: CASSLDDSRDTYNEQFF; cdr3_nt: TGCGCCAGCAGCCTTGACGATAGCCGGGACACATACAATGAGCAGTTCTTC
j_call: TRBJ2-6; clone_size: many; v_call: TRBV5-1; d_call: TRBD2; cdr3_aa: CASSLAVLAAAGANVLTF; cdr3_nt: TGCGCCAGCAGCTTGGCCGTACTAGCGGCCGCTGGGGCCAACGTCCTGACTTTC
j_call: TRBJ2-5; clone_size: NA; v_call: TRBV20-1; d_call: NA; cdr3_aa: CSARDGSAPQETQYF; cdr3_nt: TGCAGTGCTAGAGACGGGTCCGCCCCTCAAGAGACCCAGTACTTC
j_call: TRBJ2-7; clone_size: few; v_call: TRBV28; d_call: TRBD1; cdr3_aa: CASSLNPPGQGFDEQYF; cdr3_nt: TGTGCCAGCAGTTTAAATCCCCCGGGACAGGGTTTCGACGAGCAGTACTTC
j_call: TRBJ2-7; clone_size: NA; v_call: TRBV29-1; d_call: TRBD1; cdr3_aa: CSGKTGVQDEQYF; cdr3_nt: TGCAGCGGAAAGACAGGGGTGCAGGACGAGCAGTACTTC
j_call: TRBJ2-3; clone_size: NA; v_call: TRBV21-1; d_call: NA; cdr3_aa: CASSGQLASTDTQYF; cdr3_nt: TGTGCCAGCAGCGGCCAGCTAGCTAGCACAGATACGCAGTATTTT
j_call: TRBJ2-3; clone_size: few; v_call: TRBV12-3/TRBV12-4; d_call: TRBD1; cdr3_aa: CASSFRGQADTQYF; cdr3_nt: TGTGCCAGCAGTTTCAGGGGGCAGGCAGATACGCAGTATTTT
j_call: TRBJ1-5; clone_size: few; v_call: TRBV3-1; d_call: NA; cdr3_aa: CASSHPPKKGGGNQPQHF; cdr3_nt: TGTGCCAGCAGCCACCCCCCTAAGAAGGGGGGCGGCAATCAGCCCCAGCATTTT
j_call: TRBJ2-3; clone_size: once; v_call: TRBV7-9; d_call: TRBD2; cdr3_aa: CASSPGTSGTTDTQYF; cdr3_nt: TGTGCCAGCAGCCCCGGGACTAGCGGGACCACAGATACGCAGTATTTT
j_call: TRBJ2-7; clone_size: many; v_call: TRBV28; d_call: TRBD2; cdr3_aa: CASSRSGSSYEQYF; cdr3_nt: TGTGCCAGCAGCCGTAGCGGGAGCTCCTACGAGCAGTACTTC
j_call: TRBJ2-1; clone_size: many; v_call: TRBV24-1; d_call: NA; cdr3_aa: CATSDGNEQFF; cdr3_nt: TGTGCCACCAGTGACGGCAATGAGCAGTTCTTC
j_call: TRBJ2-5; clone_size: many; v_call: TRBV7-6; d_call: TRBD2; cdr3_aa: CASSLQPAGQETQYF; cdr3_nt: TGTGCCAGCAGCTTACAGCCAGCGGGACAAGAGACCCAGTACTTC
j_call: TRBJ2-1; clone_size: many; v_call: TRBV6-6; d_call: TRBD2; cdr3_aa: CASSYFGLAGPYNEQFF; cdr3_nt: TGTGCCAGCAGTTACTTTGGACTAGCGGGACCCTACAATGAGCAGTTCTTC
j_call: TRBJ2-2; clone_size: few; v_call: TRBV5-4; d_call: TRBD2; cdr3_aa: CASTGLVFGELFF; cdr3_nt: TGTGCCAGCACCGGACTAGTTTTCGGGGAGCTGTTTTTT
j_call: TRBJ2-7; clone_size: once; v_call: TRBV5-1; d_call: NA; cdr3_aa: CASSLEGNGQYF; cdr3_nt: TGCGCCAGCAGCTTGGAGGGAAACGGGCAGTACTTC
j_call: TRBJ2-1; clone_size: few; v_call: TRBV2; d_call: NA; cdr3_aa: CASNPDTSDEQFF; cdr3_nt: TGTGCCAGCAATCCCGATACGTCGGATGAGCAGTTCTTC
j_call: TRBJ1-3; clone_size: NA; v_call: TRBV2; d_call: NA; cdr3_aa: CASSENRNTIYF; cdr3_nt: TGTGCCAGCAGTGAGAACCGAAACACCATATATTTT
j_call: TRBJ1-1; clone_size: many; v_call: TRBV6-6; d_call: NA; cdr3_aa: CASSYTENTEAFF; cdr3_nt: TGTGCCAGCAGTTACACCGAGAACACTGAAGCTTTCTTT
j_call: TRBJ1-4; clone_size: many; v_call: TRBV2; d_call: TRBD1; cdr3_aa: CASSEAAGGTETNEKLFF; cdr3_nt: TGTGCCAGCAGTGAAGCAGCGGGAGGGACAGAAACTAATGAAAAACTGTTTTTT